These 25 T cell receptor beta chains originate from one sample sequenced in a study of OX40 agonist ivuxolimab in advanced cancers. Clones were read by immunoSEQ multiplex PCR, and TCRdb kept only the in-frame ones, dropping some. This sample has 70,000 to 80,000 clones, with about 85% found just once. The sequencing here drew on CD4+ or CD8+ T cells sorted from blood, taken in a trial of the OX40 agonist ivuxolimab. The receptors originated from an adult with an advanced solid tumor such as melanoma, head and neck, liver or kidney cancer.

The chain couples TRBV5-6 to TRBJ1-1; D remains ambiguous. Trimming stripped 0 bases from V and 2 bases from J, with 11 bases between. This CDR3 region has 15 residues. Germline CDR1 SGHDT, CDR2 YYEEEE. CDR3 bases: TGTGCCAGCAGCTTGGGGGTGTCAAGAAACACTGAAGCTTTCTTT. Its protein is CASSLGVSRNTEAFF.

This clone appeared a single time. The chain links TRBV18 to TRBJ2-2, with 9 bases matching TRBD2. Trimming removed 3 bases from V and 1 base from J; junction bases left unmatched: 3. The CDR3 loop spans 16 amino acids. The germline V gene encodes CDR1 KGHSH and CDR2 LQKENI. The CDR3 nucleotides are TGTGCCAGCTCACCCGGGACTAGCCTGAACACCGGGGAGCTGTTTTTT. Residues: CASSPGTSLNTGELFF.

The rearrangement uses TRBV28 and TRBJ2-7, with TRBD2 matching 7 bases. V trimming: 5 bases; J trimming: 2 bases; junction bases outside the gene matches: 3. Looked up from germline, CDR1 is MDHEN and CDR2 is SYDVKM. The CDR3 extends over 13 amino acids. The CDR3 spells CASSQAGPYEQYF. The CDR3, as DNA: TGTGCCAGCAGTCAAGCGGGGCCCTACGAGCAGTACTTC.

This chain links TRBV6-5 with TRBJ1-5; 7 bases align to TRBD1. With 4 bases clipped from V and 1 base from J, the junction kept 4 bases outside the gene matches. Per germline, CDR1 MNHEY and CDR2 SVGAGI. The CDR3 extends over 15 amino acids. The CDR3 DNA reads TGTGCCAGCAGTTCTGGACAGGCAAGCAATCAGCCCCAGCATTTT. This encodes CASSSGQASNQPQHF.

The rearrangement links TRBV6-5 to TRBJ2-7; 14 nucleotides agree with TRBD2. J was trimmed by 8 bases and V by 8 bases; bases with no gene match: 5. There are 13 residues in the CDR3. Germline assignment: CDR1 MNHEY and CDR2 SVGAGI. The CDR3 DNA reads as TGTGCCAGCTCGGGACTAGCGGGAGTGAAGCAGTACTTC. Translated: CASSGLAGVKQYF.

The V and J genes are TRBV11-2 and TRBJ1-4; 7 bases agree with TRBD1. CDR1 is SGHAT and CDR2 is FQNNGV in the germline V gene. CDR3 length: 15 amino acids. J gave up 3 bases and V 7 bases, and 8 bases lay outside the gene matches. The CDR3 DNA reads TGTGCCAGCACCCTTCGGGGGACAGCTAATGAAAAACTGTTTTTT. This sequence encodes CASTLRGTANEKLFF.

CDR3 sequence (DNA): TGTGCCATCAGTGACCCTCCCGGAAGGGGAGCCGGGGCCAACGTCCTGACTTTC. This sequence encodes CAISDPPGRGAGANVLTF. This chain connects TRBV10-3 to TRBJ2-6, with D perhaps matching TRBD1 or TRBD2 (5 bases each). This CDR3 has 18 amino acids. Germline V lookup: CDR1 ENHRY, CDR2 SYGVKD. The V end lost 3 bases, the J end lost 4 bases, and 19 bases lay between the germline ends.

This rearrangement joins TRBV28 to TRBJ2-3; 7 bases are shared with TRBD2. Germline lookup yields CDR1 MDHEN and CDR2 SYDVKM. The CDR3 covers 15 residues. The V segment lost 1 base and the J segment 14 bases; nucleotides outside the gene matches: 15. The CDR3 DNA reads as TGTGCCAGCAGTTTATTGCGGCTAGCGGATCGTGTTCCGTATTTT. Its protein product is CASSLLRLADRVPYF.

CDR3 sequence (DNA): TGTGCCAGCAGTTTTATCGCCAGGGGCACTGAAGCTTTCTTT. This gives the protein CASSFIARGTEAFF. V and J are TRBV28 and TRBJ1-1; TRBD1 might be the D (6 bases). Germline CDR1 reads MDHEN; CDR2 reads SYDVKM. The CDR3 length is 14 residues. V was cut by 3 bases and J by 4 bases, with 12 bases left in between.

This clone was picked up one time. This rearrangement joins TRBV15 to TRBJ1-5; D perhaps matches TRBD1 (5 bases). This CDR3 region has 18 residues. V was trimmed by 1 base and J by 4 bases, leaving 20 bases between them. CDR1 and CDR2 (germline): LNHNV, YYDKDF (reference sequence). CDR3 bases: TGTGCCACCAGCAGAGCTTCTCAAAAAAGGGGAGGGAATCAGCCCCAGCATTTT. This codes for CATSRASQKRGGNQPQHF.

CDR3 region: CASSALGLASEQFF. In nucleotides, the CDR3 is TGTGCCAGCAGTGCCTTGGGACTAGCTAGTGAGCAGTTCTTC. The V gene is TRBV2, the J gene TRBJ2-1, with TRBD2 matching 9 bases. There are 14 residues in the CDR3. The germline gives CDR1 SNHLY, CDR2 FYNNEI. J gave up 9 bases and V 4 bases, and 7 bases lay outside the gene matches.

The chain is built from TRBV5-1 and TRBJ1-6; unclear D gene. The CDR3 is 15 residues long. Germline loops: CDR1 SGHRS, CDR2 YFSETQ. Trimming stripped 8 bases from V and 0 bases from J, with 12 bases between. The CDR3: CASTYESSYNSPLHF. In nucleotides, the CDR3 is TGCGCCAGTACGTACGAAAGCTCCTATAATTCACCCCTCCACTTT.

V and J are TRBV6-1 and TRBJ1-3, with 8 nucleotides matching TRBD1. The CDR3 runs 15 residues. V trimming: 7 bases; J trimming: 0 bases; junction bases outside the gene matches: 5. Per germline, CDR1 MNHNS and CDR2 SASEGT. The CDR3 sequence is CASIWTGSSGNTIYF. CDR3 coding DNA: TGTGCCAGCATTTGGACAGGGTCCTCTGGAAACACCATATATTTT.

The chain has TRBV27 and TRBJ2-4, with 10 bases identical to TRBD1. Losses at the gene ends were 5 bases for V and 6 bases for J; bases not matched to a gene: 4. The CDR3 has 14 residues. Per the germline V gene, CDR1 is MNHEY and CDR2 is SMNVEV (reference sequence). CDR3 bases: TGTGCCAGCAGTCCGACAGGGGGCACAAACATTCAGTACTTC. Its translation is CASSPTGGTNIQYF.

The chain uses TRBV4-1 and TRBJ2-7; the D gene could be TRBD1 or TRBD2 (5 bases each). The CDR3 consists of 14 residues. V was cut by 1 base and J by 7 bases, with 14 bases left in between. CDR1 and CDR2 from the germline V gene are MGHRA and YSYEKL. In DNA, the CDR3 is TGCGCCAGCAGCCAAGTCGGGACGTACGGGGAGCAGTACTTC. Translating gives CASSQVGTYGEQYF.

This clone was found a few times. The V call is TRBV29-1, the J call TRBJ2-1; TRBD2 agrees at 8 bases. This CDR3 is 15 amino acids long. V lost 0 bases to trimming and J lost 10 bases; unmatched junction nucleotides: 11. Germline loops: CDR1 SQVTM, CDR2 ANQGSEA. CDR3 coding DNA: TGCAGCGTTGAAGATAAGCGGGAAACTAGCGGAGAGCAGTTCTTC. Translating it yields CSVEDKRETSGEQFF.

The chain couples TRBV28 to TRBJ1-5; 7 bases agree with TRBD1. There are 18 residues in the CDR3. The germline V gene has CDR1 MDHEN and CDR2 SYDVKM. Trimming took 5 bases from V and 4 from J; bases not matched to a gene: 17. Here the CDR3 DNA reads TGTGCCAGCAGTCTCCCCGATAAGGTGACAGGGATTAATCAGCCCCAGCATTTT. Residues: CASSLPDKVTGINQPQHF.

This sequence joins TRBV13 and TRBJ2-5, with D hard to call. CDR1 and CDR2 from the germline V gene are PRHDT and FYEKMQ (reference sequence). The CDR3 spans 12 residues. Trimming removed 0 bases from V and 5 bases from J, with 4 bases in between. The CDR3 coding sequence is TGTGCCAGCAGCTTAGGGTGGGAGACCCAGTACTTC. This translates into CASSLGWETQYF.

The CDR3 coding sequence is TGTGCCAGCAGCGAAGGGAGCACAGATACGCAGTATTTT. Amino acids: CASSEGSTDTQYF. The chain combines TRBV9 with TRBJ2-3; D ambiguous. The CDR3 contains 13 residues. The V gene's germline CDR1 is SGDLS and CDR2 YYNGEE. V was pared by 3 bases and J by 0 bases, with 5 bases between.

The chain combines TRBV27 with TRBJ2-3; TRBD1 aligns across 8 bases. CDR1 and CDR2 from the germline V gene are MNHEY and SMNVEV (reference sequence). This CDR3 has 19 residues. The junction had 15 bases not matched to a gene; V was cut back by 3 bases and J by 1 base. CDR3: CASSLRDPRQGTGTDTQYF. CDR3 nucleotide sequence: TGTGCCAGCAGTTTGAGGGACCCTCGACAGGGGACTGGCACAGATACGCAGTATTTT.

The chain uses TRBV27 and TRBJ2-2; D gene unclear. V dropped 5 bases and J dropped 0 bases, with 13 bases sitting between them. CDR3 length equals 16 residues. Germline loops: CDR1 MNHEY, CDR2 SMNVEV (reference sequence). The CDR3 nucleotides read TGTGCCAGCAGTCGCAATACGGCCACGAACACCGGGGAGCTGTTTTTT. It translates to CASSRNTATNTGELFF.

This chain links TRBV15 with TRBJ1-5, with 8 bases identical to TRBD1. The CDR3 contains 13 residues. CDR1 and CDR2 (germline): LNHNV, YYDKDF (reference sequence). With V trimmed by 5 bases and J by 9 bases, 6 bases remained unmatched. The CDR3 sequence is CATSEDRVGPQHF. DNA of the CDR3: TGTGCCACCAGCGAGGACAGGGTGGGGCCCCAGCATTTT.

This clone was recorded a few times. The CDR3 loop reads CASSRDPSGSGYNEQFF. CDR3 nucleotide sequence: TGCGCCAGCAGCCGTGACCCTAGCGGGAGTGGGTACAATGAGCAGTTCTTC. This chain links TRBV5-1 with TRBJ2-1, with 10 positions matching TRBD2. V was clipped by 4 bases and J by 4 bases; unmatched bases: 11. The CDR3 is made up of 17 amino acids. Germline loops: CDR1 SGHRS, CDR2 YFSETQ.

This clone was recorded only once. This rearrangement joins TRBV19 to TRBJ1-5; unclear D gene. There are 14 residues in the CDR3. Germline loops: CDR1 LNHDA, CDR2 SQIVND (reference sequence). V lost 3 bases and J lost 4, with 10 bases in between. CDR3 in DNA: TGTGCCAGTAGTATCCCTTACCGTAATCAGCCCCAGCATTTT. Protein sequence: CASSIPYRNQPQHF.

This clone came up a few times. This rearrangement joins TRBV11-2 to TRBJ2-1; no definite D call. CDR3 size: 12 residues. V was shortened by 0 bases and J by 5 bases, with 2 bases between the two germline ends. Germline values: CDR1 SGHAT, CDR2 FQNNGV. The CDR3: CASSLDNNEQFF. DNA of the CDR3: TGTGCCAGCAGCTTAGACAACAATGAGCAGTTCTTC.